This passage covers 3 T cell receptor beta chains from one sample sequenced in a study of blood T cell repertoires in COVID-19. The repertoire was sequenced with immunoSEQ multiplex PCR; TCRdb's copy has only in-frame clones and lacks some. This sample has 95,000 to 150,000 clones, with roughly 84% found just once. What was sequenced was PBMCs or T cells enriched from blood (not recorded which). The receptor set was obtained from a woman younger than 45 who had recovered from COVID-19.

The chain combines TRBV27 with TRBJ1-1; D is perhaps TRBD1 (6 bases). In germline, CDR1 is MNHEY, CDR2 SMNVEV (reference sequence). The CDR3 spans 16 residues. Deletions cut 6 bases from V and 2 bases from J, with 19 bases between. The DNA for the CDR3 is TGTGCCAGCAGCCAACACGTCGCAGGGGAAAACACTGAAGCTTTCTTT. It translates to CASSQHVAGENTEAFF.

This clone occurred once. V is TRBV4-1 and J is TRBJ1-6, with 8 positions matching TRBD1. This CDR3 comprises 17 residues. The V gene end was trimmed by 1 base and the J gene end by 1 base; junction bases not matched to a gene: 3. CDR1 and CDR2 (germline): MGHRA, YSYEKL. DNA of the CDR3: TGCGCCAGCAGCCAAGGGGACAGGTCGTCCTATAATTCACCCCTCCACTTT. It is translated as CASSQGDRSSYNSPLHF.

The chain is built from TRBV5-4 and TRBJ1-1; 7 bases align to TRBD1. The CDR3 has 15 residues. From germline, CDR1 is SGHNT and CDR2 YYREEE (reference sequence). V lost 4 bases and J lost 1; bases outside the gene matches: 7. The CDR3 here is CASSLKQGKNTEAFF. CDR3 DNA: TGTGCCAGCAGCCTTAAACAGGGGAAGAACACTGAAGCTTTCTTT.